One and the same sample provided the 7 T cell receptor beta chains below, sequenced in a study of T cells after yellow fever vaccination. TCRdb redid the calling of the 5' RACE reads with MiXCR, one entry per CDR3 protein. The sample yields some 220,000 distinct CDR3 sequences, approximately 3% seen once. This sample comprised CD4+ T cells sorted from PBMCs, obtained 10 days after the yellow fever booster vaccination. These receptors were taken from a man aged 18-30 years who received the YFV17D yellow fever vaccine.

This clonotype was seen a handful of times. The gene calls are TRBV20-1 and TRBJ1-1, with D unclear. Germline CDR1 is DFQATT and CDR2 is SNEGSKA (reference sequence). This CDR3 spans 11 amino acids. Deletions cut 6 bases from V and 4 bases from J, with 9 bases between. CDR3 region: CSAALGTEAFF. CDR3 nucleotides: TGCAGTGCCGCTCTTGGCACTGAAGCTTTCTTT.

The chain combines TRBV19 with TRBJ2-1, with TRBD1 identical over 12 bases. CDR1 and CDR2 from the germline V gene are LNHDA and SQIVND (reference sequence). This CDR3 spans 16 amino acids. Trimming took 3 bases from V and 6 from J; bases not matched to a gene: 6. The CDR3 loop reads CASSMIRDRGRNEQFF. DNA for the CDR3: TGTGCCAGTAGTATGATACGGGACAGGGGGCGCAATGAGCAGTTCTTC. The whole variable domain, remainder taken from reference TRBV19 and TRBJ2-1, is DGGITQSPKYLFRKEGQNVTLSCEQNLNHDAMYWYRQDPGQGLRLIYYSQIVNDFQKGDIAEGYSVSREKKESFPLTVTSAQKNPTAFYLCASSMIRDRGRNEQFFGPGTRLTVL.

This clonotype appeared many times. The J gene is TRBJ1-4, the V gene TRBV12-3 or TRBV12-4; maybe TRBD1 (5 bases). With 8 bases removed from V and 0 bases from J, the gap between germline ends came to 13 bases. The CDR3 runs to 15 residues. CDR3 bases: TGTGCCAGCGGGATGGGACTTTCAACTAATGAAAAACTGTTTTTT. This sequence encodes CASGMGLSTNEKLFF.

This clonotype was counted at least ten times. V and J are TRBV6-2 or TRBV6-3 and TRBJ2-7, with 9 positions matching TRBD1. The CDR3 extends over 15 amino acids. The junction had 6 bases not matched to a gene; V was cut back by 6 bases and J by 0 bases. Germline V gives CDR1 MNHEY, CDR2 SVGEGT. CDR3 protein: CASRTGTGSSYEQYV. DNA for the CDR3: TGTGCCAGCAGGACAGGGACAGGGAGCTCCTACGAGCAGTACGTC.

This clonotype has ten or more counts. The chain uses TRBV5-1 and TRBJ2-7, with 11 bases matching TRBD2. CDR1 and CDR2 (germline): SGHRS, YFSETQ. J was trimmed by 5 bases and V by 4 bases; bases with no gene match: 14. This CDR3 contains 17 residues. CDR3 nucleotide sequence: TGCGCCAGCAGCCTGCTAGCGGGGGGCTCAGCGGTCCACGAGCAGTACTTC. This gives the protein CASSLLAGGSAVHEQYF.

The chain couples TRBV7-2 to TRBJ1-1, with D possibly matching TRBD1 (6 bases). This CDR3 has 12 residues. Germline V lookup: CDR1 SGHTA, CDR2 FQGNSA. Trimming cost V 6 bases and J 11 bases, with 16 bases left between them. CDR3: CASRVQGLQAFF. The CDR3 bases are TGTGCCAGCAGAGTACAGGGTTTGCAGGCTTTCTTT.

This clonotype occurred many times. The V call is TRBV5-6, the J call TRBJ2-5; possible D gene TRBD1, 6 bases. The germline CDR1 and CDR2 sequences are SGHDT and YYEEEE. The length of the CDR3 is 15 residues. V was shortened by 2 bases and J by 1 base, with 12 bases between the two germline ends. The CDR3 sequence is CASSFGGPSQETQYF. The DNA of the CDR3 is TGTGCCAGCAGCTTTGGGGGCCCCAGCCAAGAGACCCAGTACTTC.